This T cell receptor beta chain was sequenced for a study of T cells in women clearing cervical HPV infection. Study context: Controls' single incident HPV16 infection cleared within 12 months without precancer. Case blood drawn at lesion detection; control blood after infection cleared. With HLA typing for only a few women, HLA confounding remains possible.

V dropped 5 bases and J dropped 8; count of bases not matched to a gene: 10. The V gene's germline CDR1 is DFQATT and CDR2 SNEGSKA (reference sequence). The CDR3 totals 14 residues. The method was immunoSEQ multiplex PCR; TCRdb's version includes in-frame clones alone and lacks a portion of them. With more than 20,000 clones in the sample, the ten largest clones hold under 10%. Overall study findings and caveats: TRBV6-7 relative abundance averaged approximately 0.1% in cases and less than 0.2% in controls.

As concerns this clone: Its antigen is currently unknown. The read stops 3 residues short of the end of the CDR3; the missing end is completed from the germline J gene.

The chain carries TRBV20-1 and TRBJ2-1; 9 positions match TRBD2. This TCR derives from a woman between 18 and 69 years old with a cervical HPV16 infection that either progressed to CIN3+ or cleared (not recorded which). Sample: blood buffy coat. The CDR3 is CSAVSGRYDYEQFF. The sequenced CDR3 bases are TGCAGTGCTGTAAGCGGGAGGTATGACTATGAG.